The present entry profiles one T cell receptor (beta chain) with its context. This sample was included in a study of T cells in Graves' hyperthyroidism and ophthalmopathy. Study-wide background: Initial diagnosis, before any treatment, was when peripheral blood was collected.

CDR3 length: 15 residues. The V and J ends lost 2 bases and 3 bases respectively, with 13 bases between them. Germline CDR1 reads MNHNS; CDR2 reads SASEGT. Researchers amplified the TCR beta CDR3 regions from RNA transcripts. The HTBI set primed first-round TCR CDR3 RT-PCR. TCRdb re-called the multiplex PCR reads with MiXCR, one entry per CDR3 protein. The table has hundreds of thousands of distinct CDR3 sequences, 11% to 15% seen once. The receptor was isolated from a woman aged 30 to 39 with Graves' hyperthyroidism. The source material was blood. The gene calls are TRBV6-1 and TRBJ1-2; D is perhaps TRBD1 (5 bases). The CDR3 spells CASSESRGTYYGYTF. CDR3 nucleotides: TGTGCCAGCAGTGAATCCCGGGGGACTTACTATGGCTACACCTTC.